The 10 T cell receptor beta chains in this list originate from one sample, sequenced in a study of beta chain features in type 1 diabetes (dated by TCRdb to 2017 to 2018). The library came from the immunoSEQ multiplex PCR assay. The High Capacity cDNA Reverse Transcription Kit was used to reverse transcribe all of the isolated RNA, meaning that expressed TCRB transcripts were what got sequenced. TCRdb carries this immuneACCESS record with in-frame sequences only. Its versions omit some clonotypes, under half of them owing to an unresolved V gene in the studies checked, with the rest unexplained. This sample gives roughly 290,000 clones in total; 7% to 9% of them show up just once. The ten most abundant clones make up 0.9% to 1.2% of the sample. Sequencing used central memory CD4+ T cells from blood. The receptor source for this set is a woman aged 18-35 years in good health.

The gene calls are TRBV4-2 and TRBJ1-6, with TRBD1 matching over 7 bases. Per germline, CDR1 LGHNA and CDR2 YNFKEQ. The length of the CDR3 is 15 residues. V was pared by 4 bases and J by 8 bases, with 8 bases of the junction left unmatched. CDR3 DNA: TGTGCCAGCAGCCTTTGGACAGGCGGAGATTCACCCCTCCACTTT. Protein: CASSLWTGGDSPLHF.

CDR3 in amino acids: CASSLGLYNQPQHF. DNA for the CDR3: TGTGCCAGCAGCCTGGGACTGTACAATCAGCCCCAGCATTTT. The V and J genes are TRBV7-2 and TRBJ1-5, with D perhaps TRBD1 (5 bases). In germline, CDR1 is SGHTA, CDR2 FQGNSA. The CDR3 extends over 14 amino acids. Trimming removed 5 bases from V and 3 bases from J, with 11 bases in between.

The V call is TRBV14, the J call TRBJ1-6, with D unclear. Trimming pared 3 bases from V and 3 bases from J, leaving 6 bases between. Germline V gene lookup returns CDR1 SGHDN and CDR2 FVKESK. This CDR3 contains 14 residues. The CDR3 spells CASSQRVYNSPLHF. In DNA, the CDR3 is TGTGCCAGCAGCCAGCGGGTCTATAATTCACCCCTCCACTTT.

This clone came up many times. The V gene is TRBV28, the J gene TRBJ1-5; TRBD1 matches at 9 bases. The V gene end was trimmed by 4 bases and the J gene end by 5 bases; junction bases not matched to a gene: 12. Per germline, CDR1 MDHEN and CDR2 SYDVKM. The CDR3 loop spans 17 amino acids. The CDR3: CASSSQPGQGVDQPQHF. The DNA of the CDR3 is TGTGCCAGCAGTTCCCAGCCGGGACAGGGAGTCGATCAGCCCCAGCATTTT.

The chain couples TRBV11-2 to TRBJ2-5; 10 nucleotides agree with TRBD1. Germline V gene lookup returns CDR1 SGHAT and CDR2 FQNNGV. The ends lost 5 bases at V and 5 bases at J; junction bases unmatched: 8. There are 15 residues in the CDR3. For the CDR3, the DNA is TGTGCCAGCAGCACCCGACAGGGGGCTTGGGAGACCCAGTACTTC. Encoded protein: CASSTRQGAWETQYF. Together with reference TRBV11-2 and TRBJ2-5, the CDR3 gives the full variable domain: EAGVAQSPRYKIIEKRQSVAFWCNPISGHATLYWYQQILGQGPKLLIQFQNNGVVDDSQLPKDRFSAERLKGVDSTLKIQPAKLEDSAVYLCASSTRQGAWETQYFGPGTRLLVL.

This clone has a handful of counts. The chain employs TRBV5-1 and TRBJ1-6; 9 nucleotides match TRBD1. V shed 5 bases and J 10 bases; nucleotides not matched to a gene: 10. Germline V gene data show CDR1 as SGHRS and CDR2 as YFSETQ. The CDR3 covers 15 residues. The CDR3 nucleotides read TGCGCCAGCAGACTTCAAGACAGGGGGTTATCACCCCTCCACTTT. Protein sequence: CASRLQDRGLSPLHF.

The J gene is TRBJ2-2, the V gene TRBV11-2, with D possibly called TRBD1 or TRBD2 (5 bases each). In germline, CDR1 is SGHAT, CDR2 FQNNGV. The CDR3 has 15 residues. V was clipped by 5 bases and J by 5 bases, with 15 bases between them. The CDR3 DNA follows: TGTGCCAGCAGCCCGGGACGCAGTACGACCGGGGAGCTGTTTTTT. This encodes CASSPGRSTTGELFF.

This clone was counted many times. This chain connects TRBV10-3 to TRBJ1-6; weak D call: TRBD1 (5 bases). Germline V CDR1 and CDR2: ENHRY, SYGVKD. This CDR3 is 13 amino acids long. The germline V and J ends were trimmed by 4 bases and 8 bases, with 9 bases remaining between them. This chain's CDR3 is CAISAGPDSPLHF. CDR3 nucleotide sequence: TGTGCCATCAGTGCGGGGCCGGATTCACCCCTCCACTTT.

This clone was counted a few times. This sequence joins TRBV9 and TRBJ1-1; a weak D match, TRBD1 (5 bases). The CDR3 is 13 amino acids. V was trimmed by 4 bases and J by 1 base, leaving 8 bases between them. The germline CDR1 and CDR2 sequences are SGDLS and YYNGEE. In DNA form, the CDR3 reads TGTGCCAGCAGCAAAGGGACGAACACTGAAGCTTTCTTT. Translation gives CASSKGTNTEAFF. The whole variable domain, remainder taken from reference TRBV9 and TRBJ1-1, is DSGVTQTPKHLITATGQRVTLRCSPRSGDLSVYWYQQSLDQGLQFLIQYYNGEERAKGNILERFSAQQFPDLHSELNLSSLELGDSALYFCASSKGTNTEAFFGQGTRLTVV.

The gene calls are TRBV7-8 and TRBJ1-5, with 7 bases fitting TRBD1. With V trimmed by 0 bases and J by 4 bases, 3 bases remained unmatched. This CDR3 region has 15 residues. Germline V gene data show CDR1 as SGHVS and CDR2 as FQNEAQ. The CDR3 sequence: CASSLAPDRNQPQHF. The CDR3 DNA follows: TGTGCCAGCAGCTTAGCTCCGGACAGGAATCAGCCCCAGCATTTT.